These 22 T cell receptor beta chains were sequenced from one sample in a study of beta chain features in type 1 diabetes. The study's findings and limits: There was a moderate but significant shortening of TCRB CDR3s in all four CD4+ subsets of Type 1 diabetes patients.

Sequencing targeted expressed TCRB transcripts, as all isolated RNA had been reverse transcribed. Libraries were prepared by immunoSEQ multiplex PCR; TCRdb keeps only in-frame clonotypes and omits some of them. The sample lists under 200,000 clones, 10% occurring once. Their cognate antigens are unknown. Sequencing was performed on central memory CD4+ T cells from blood. These receptors originate from a man aged 25 to 45 with type 1 diabetes.

This clone has only a few counts. The rearrangement links TRBV5-1 to TRBJ2-2; D is perhaps TRBD1 (5 bases). This CDR3 is built from 16 residues. The ends were cut back, 4 bases at V and 0 bases at J, with 13 bases in the middle. The germline V gene encodes CDR1 SGHRS and CDR2 YFSETQ. The CDR3 sequence is CASSPQGTSNTGELFF. The DNA for the CDR3 is TGCGCCAGCAGCCCGCAGGGTACTTCGAACACCGGGGAGCTGTTTTTT.

The chain is built from TRBV7-3 and TRBJ2-1, with a weak D call TRBD1 (6 bases). The CDR3 has 14 residues. Germline loops: CDR1 SGHTA, CDR2 FQGTGA. V lost 2 bases and J lost 7, with 12 bases in between. The CDR3 DNA is TGTGCCAGCAGCTTAGCGCCAGGGGCGAATGAGCAGTTCTTC. It translates to CASSLAPGANEQFF.

The chain uses TRBV2 and TRBJ2-7, with 11 bases identical to TRBD1. V was clipped by 4 bases and J by 1 base; unmatched bases: 0. The CDR3 length is 14 residues. The germline CDR1 and CDR2 sequences are SNHLY and FYNNEI. The CDR3 here is CASSGDRGSYEQYF. The DNA of the CDR3 is TGTGCCAGCAGTGGGGACAGGGGGTCCTACGAGCAGTACTTC.

The V call is TRBV30, the J call TRBJ2-3; tentatively, D is TRBD2 (5 bases). This CDR3 spans 15 amino acids. Trimming pared 8 bases from V and 2 bases from J, leaving 20 bases between. Germline V gene data show CDR1 as GTSNPN and CDR2 as SVGIG (reference sequence). Here the CDR3 reads CARSAGGGPTDTQYF. The CDR3 DNA sequence: TGTGCCCGATCCGCTGGCGGAGGTCCCACAGATACGCAGTATTTT.

The chain employs TRBV30 and TRBJ2-1, with 8 bases identical to TRBD1. Unmatched junction bases numbered 4, after V lost 1 base and J lost 8 bases. Germline CDR1 is GTSNPN and CDR2 is SVGIG (reference sequence). CDR3 length: 13 residues. CDR3 loop: CAWSADRDHEQFF. CDR3 DNA sequence: TGTGCCTGGAGTGCGGACAGGGACCATGAGCAGTTCTTC.

As to this clone: One junction end does not reproduce the germline sequence, and a read error may be involved. The V gene is TRBV7-7, the J gene TRBJ2-5; D may be TRBD2 (6 bases). Germline V gives CDR1 SSHAT, CDR2 FNYEAQ (reference sequence). CDR3 length: 15 residues. DNA for the CDR3: TGTGCTAGCAGCTTAGCTTGGGCTAGGGAGGAAACCCAGTACTTC. Residues: CASSLAWAREETQYF.

The sample holds a few counts of this clone. The chain uses TRBV4-2 and TRBJ2-1; 7 positions match TRBD2. The CDR3 length is 16 residues. The germline gives CDR1 LGHNA, CDR2 YNFKEQ. J was trimmed by 0 bases and V by 0 bases; bases with no gene match: 2. CDR3 DNA sequence: TGTGCCAGCAGCCAAGAAGCGGGGAACTCCTACAATGAGCAGTTCTTC. This translates into CASSQEAGNSYNEQFF.

This clone was found a few times. The chain links TRBV10-3 to TRBJ1-5; 10 nucleotides align to TRBD1. The CDR3 runs to 17 residues. The junction had 7 bases not matched to a gene; V was cut back by 4 bases and J by 1 base. Germline assignment: CDR1 ENHRY and CDR2 SYGVKD. The CDR3: CAISASWGQGSNQPQHF. The DNA for the CDR3 is TGTGCCATCAGTGCCTCCTGGGGACAGGGGAGCAATCAGCCCCAGCATTTT.

The chain is built from TRBV6-5 and TRBJ1-2, with 7 nucleotides matching TRBD1. With 9 bases clipped from V and 2 bases from J, the junction kept 6 bases outside the gene matches. Per the germline V gene, CDR1 is MNHEY and CDR2 is SVGAGI. This CDR3 contains 13 residues. In DNA form, the CDR3 reads TGTGCCAGAGAACCGACAGGGAACTATGGCTACACCTTC. This codes for CAREPTGNYGYTF.

The sample holds a few counts of this clone. This rearrangement joins TRBV25-1 to TRBJ2-7, with D possibly matching TRBD2 (6 bases). Trimming stripped 7 bases from V and 4 bases from J, with 14 bases between. Germline CDR1 reads MGHDK; CDR2 reads SYGVNS. The CDR3 is made up of 13 amino acids. CDR3 DNA: TGTGCCAGCACTAGGGCAGGGACTTACGAGCAGTACTTC. This encodes CASTRAGTYEQYF.

The chain recombines TRBV29-1 with TRBJ2-1; the match to TRBD1 covers 12 bases. The junction had 3 bases not matched to a gene; V was cut back by 3 bases and J by 9 bases. The germline gives CDR1 SQVTM, CDR2 ANQGSEA. The length of the CDR3 is 13 residues. The CDR3 DNA follows: TGCAGCGTTGAGGGACAGGGGGCGCGTGAGCAGTTCTTC. This codes for CSVEGQGAREQFF.

The chain joins TRBV7-2 to TRBJ2-7, with 7 bases fitting TRBD2. Unmatched junction bases numbered 9, after V lost 6 bases and J lost 4 bases. The CDR3 spans 14 residues. CDR1 and CDR2 (germline): SGHTA, FQGNSA. The CDR3 DNA sequence: TGTGCCAGCAGGCCAACTAGCGAGGGATACGAGCAGTACTTC. Its protein is CASRPTSEGYEQYF.

A note on this clone: Other DNA sequences in the same sample also yield this CDR3. The chain has TRBV20-1 and TRBJ2-7; 7 bases fit TRBD1. The CDR3 is made up of 11 amino acids. The germline CDR1 and CDR2 sequences are DFQATT and SNEGSKA (reference sequence). Trimming took 6 bases from V and 4 from J; bases not matched to a gene: 3. This chain's CDR3 is CSARTGYEQYF. The DNA of the CDR3 is TGCAGTGCAAGGACAGGATACGAGCAGTACTTC.

The chain employs TRBV30 and TRBJ2-5, with a weak D call TRBD1 (5 bases). Deletions cut 2 bases from V and 4 bases from J, with 8 bases between. Germline V gene sequence: CDR1 GTSNPN, CDR2 SVGIG (reference sequence). This CDR3 spans 12 amino acids. The DNA for the CDR3 is TGTGCCTGGAGTACAGGTGGAGAGACCCAGTACTTC. Translated, it gives CAWSTGGETQYF.

The CDR3 is CASSSSAGFTPHTQYF. CDR3 sequence (DNA): TGTGCCAGCAGCTCCTCAGCGGGCTTCACCCCACATACGCAGTATTTT. The gene calls are TRBV7-2 and TRBJ2-3; a possible D gene is TRBD2 (6 bases). Germline values: CDR1 SGHTA, CDR2 FQGNSA. This CDR3 has 16 residues. V shed 4 bases and J shed 7 bases, with 21 bases lying between them.

The V call is TRBV19, the J call TRBJ2-1; D may be TRBD2 (6 bases). With 3 bases removed from V and 2 bases from J, the gap between germline ends came to 14 bases. Per germline, CDR1 LNHDA and CDR2 SQIVND (reference sequence). The length of the CDR3 is 16 residues. The CDR3 bases are TGTGCCAGTAGTATGACGGGAGCTGGGGCCTACAATGAGCAGTTCTTC. It codes for CASSMTGAGAYNEQFF.

The chain uses TRBV14 and TRBJ1-2; tentatively, D is TRBD1 (5 bases). V was pared by 6 bases and J by 0 bases, with 8 bases between. The CDR3 extends over 13 amino acids. Per the germline V gene, CDR1 is SGHDN and CDR2 is FVKESK. The CDR3 loop is CASSLTANYGYTF. DNA for the CDR3: TGTGCCAGCAGTTTGACAGCTAACTATGGCTACACCTTC.

The chain couples TRBV4-2 to TRBJ2-1; tentative D call: TRBD2 (6 bases). This CDR3 region has 16 residues. The ends were cut back, 1 base at V and 4 bases at J, with 14 bases in the middle. The V gene's germline CDR1 is LGHNA and CDR2 YNFKEQ. The CDR3 sequence is CASSQGSSGDYNEQFF. The CDR3 DNA follows: TGTGCCAGCAGCCAAGGGTCTTCGGGGGATTACAATGAGCAGTTCTTC.

This chain uses TRBV7-2 with TRBJ2-1; the D gene is possibly TRBD2 (5 bases). The germline gives CDR1 SGHTA, CDR2 FQGNSA. Trimming took off 5 bases at V and 0 bases at J, with 8 bases between the two ends. This CDR3 contains 14 residues. CDR3 region: CASSPGSSYNEQFF. In DNA, the CDR3 is TGTGCCAGCAGCCCGGGATCCTCCTACAATGAGCAGTTCTTC.

This clone was detected a few times. The genes are TRBV7-9 and TRBJ1-1; TRBD1 aligns across 7 bases. CDR1 SEHNR and CDR2 FQNEAQ come from the germline V gene (reference sequence). Trimming cost V 1 base and J 8 bases; bases outside gene matches: 4. The CDR3 sequence is 13 residues long. The CDR3 region has the DNA TGTGCCAGCAGCTTAGTGACAGGGACGGAAGCTTTCTTT. Its translation: CASSLVTGTEAFF.

This clone was picked up a small number of times. This chain uses TRBV7-2 with TRBJ2-3, with 14 bases lining up with TRBD2. V trimming: 5 bases; J trimming: 6 bases; junction bases outside the gene matches: 7. This CDR3 contains 16 residues. Germline loops: CDR1 SGHTA, CDR2 FQGNSA. The CDR3 loop is CASSAGLAGGGDTQYF. In DNA, the CDR3 is TGTGCCAGCAGCGCTGGACTAGCGGGAGGCGGTGATACGCAGTATTTT.

CDR3 protein: CASSVGREVNEQFF. CDR3 DNA sequence: TGTGCCAGCAGCGTAGGGCGGGAGGTTAATGAGCAGTTCTTC. The chain combines TRBV9 with TRBJ2-1; 8 positions match TRBD2. V shed 0 bases and J 7 bases; nucleotides not matched to a gene: 3. The CDR3 totals 14 residues. The germline V gene has CDR1 SGDLS and CDR2 YYNGEE.